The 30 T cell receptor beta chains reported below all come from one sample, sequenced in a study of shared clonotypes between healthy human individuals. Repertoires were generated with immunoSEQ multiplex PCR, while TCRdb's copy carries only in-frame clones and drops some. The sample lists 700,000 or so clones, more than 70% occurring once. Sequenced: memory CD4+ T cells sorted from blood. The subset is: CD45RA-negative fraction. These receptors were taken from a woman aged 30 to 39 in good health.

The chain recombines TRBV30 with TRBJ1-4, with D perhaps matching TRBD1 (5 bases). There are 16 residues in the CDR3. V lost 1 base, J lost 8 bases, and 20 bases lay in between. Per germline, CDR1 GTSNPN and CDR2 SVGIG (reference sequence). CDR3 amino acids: CAWSAQLGGGGEKLFF. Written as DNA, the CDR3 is TGTGCCTGGAGTGCACAGTTGGGCGGGGGTGGAGAAAAACTGTTTTTT.

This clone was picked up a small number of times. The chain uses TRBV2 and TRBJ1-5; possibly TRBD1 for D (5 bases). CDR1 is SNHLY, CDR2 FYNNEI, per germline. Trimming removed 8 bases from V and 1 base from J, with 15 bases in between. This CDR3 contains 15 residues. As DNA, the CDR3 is TGTGCCAGCTCCAGTCAGGGACCAAGCAATCAGCCCCAGCATTTT. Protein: CASSSQGPSNQPQHF.

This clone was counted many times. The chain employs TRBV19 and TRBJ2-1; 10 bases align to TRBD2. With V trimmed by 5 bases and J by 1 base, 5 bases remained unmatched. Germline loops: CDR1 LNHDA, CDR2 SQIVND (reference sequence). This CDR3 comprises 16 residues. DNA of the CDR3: TGTGCCAGTAGTTTCTCACTAGCGGGATCCTACAATGAGCAGTTCTTC. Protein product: CASSFSLAGSYNEQFF.

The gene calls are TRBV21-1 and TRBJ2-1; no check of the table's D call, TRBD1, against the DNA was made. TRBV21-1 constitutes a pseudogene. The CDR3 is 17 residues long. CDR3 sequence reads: CASSQSQGGDTYNEQFF. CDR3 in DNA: TGTGCCAGCAGCCAATCCCAGGGTGGAGACACCTACAATGAGCAGTTCTTC.

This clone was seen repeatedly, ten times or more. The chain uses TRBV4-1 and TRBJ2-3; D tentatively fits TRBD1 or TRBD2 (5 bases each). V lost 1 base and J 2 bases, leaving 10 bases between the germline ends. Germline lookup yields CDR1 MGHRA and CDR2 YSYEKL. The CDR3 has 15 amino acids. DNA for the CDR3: TGCGCCAGCAGCCAAGCGGGGCCATACACAGATACGCAGTATTTT. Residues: CASSQAGPYTDTQYF.

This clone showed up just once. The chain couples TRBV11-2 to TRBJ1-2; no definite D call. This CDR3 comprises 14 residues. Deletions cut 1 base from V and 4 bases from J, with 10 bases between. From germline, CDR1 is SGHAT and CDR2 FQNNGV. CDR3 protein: CASSLASHSYGYTF. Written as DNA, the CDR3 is TGTGCCAGCAGCTTAGCCTCCCACAGCTATGGCTACACCTTC.

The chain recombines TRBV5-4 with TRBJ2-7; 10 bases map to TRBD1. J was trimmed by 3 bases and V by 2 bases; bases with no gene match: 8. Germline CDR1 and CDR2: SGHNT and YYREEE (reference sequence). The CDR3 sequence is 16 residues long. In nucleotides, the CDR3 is TGTGCCAGCAGCTTAGATCTCGGGACAGGGGACTACGAGCAGTACTTC. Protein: CASSLDLGTGDYEQYF.

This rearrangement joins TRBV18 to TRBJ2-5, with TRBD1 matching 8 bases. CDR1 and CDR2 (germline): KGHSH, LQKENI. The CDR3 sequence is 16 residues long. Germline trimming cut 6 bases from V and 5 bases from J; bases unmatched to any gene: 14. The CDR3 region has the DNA TGTGCCAGCTCGGACAGGGTTGTCTATTCGGTGGAGACCCAGTACTTC. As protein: CASSDRVVYSVETQYF.

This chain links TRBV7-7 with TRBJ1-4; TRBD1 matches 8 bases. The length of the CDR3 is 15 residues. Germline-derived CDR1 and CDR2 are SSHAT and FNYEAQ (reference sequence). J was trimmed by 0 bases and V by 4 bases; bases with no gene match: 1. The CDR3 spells CASSSTGATNEKLFF. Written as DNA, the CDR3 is TGTGCCAGCAGCTCGACAGGGGCAACTAATGAAAAACTGTTTTTT. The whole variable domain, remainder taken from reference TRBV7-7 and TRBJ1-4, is GAGVSQSPRYKVTKRGQDVTLRCDPISSHATLYWYQQALGQGPEFLTYFNYEAQPDKSGLPSDRFSAERPEGSISTLTIQRTEQRDSAMYRCASSSTGATNEKLFFGSGTQLSVL.

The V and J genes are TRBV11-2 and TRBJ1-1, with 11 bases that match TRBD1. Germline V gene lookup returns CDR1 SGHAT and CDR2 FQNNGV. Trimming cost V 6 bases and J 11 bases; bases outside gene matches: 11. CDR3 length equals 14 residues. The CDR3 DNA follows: TGTGCCAGCAGTAAAAGTGGACAGGGGGCGACGGCTTTCTTT. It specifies CASSKSGQGATAFF.

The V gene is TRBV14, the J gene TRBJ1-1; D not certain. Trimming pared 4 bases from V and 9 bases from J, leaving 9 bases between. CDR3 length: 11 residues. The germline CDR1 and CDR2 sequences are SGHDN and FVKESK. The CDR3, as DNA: TGTGCCAGCAGCCTCGGACGGCAAGCTTTCTTT. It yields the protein CASSLGRQAFF.

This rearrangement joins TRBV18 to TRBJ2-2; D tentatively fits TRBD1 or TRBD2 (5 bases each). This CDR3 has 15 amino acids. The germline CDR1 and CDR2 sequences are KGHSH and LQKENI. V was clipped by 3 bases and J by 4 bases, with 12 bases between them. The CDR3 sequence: CASSPRGAGTGELFF. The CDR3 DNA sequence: TGTGCCAGCTCACCGAGAGGGGCTGGCACCGGGGAGCTGTTTTTT.

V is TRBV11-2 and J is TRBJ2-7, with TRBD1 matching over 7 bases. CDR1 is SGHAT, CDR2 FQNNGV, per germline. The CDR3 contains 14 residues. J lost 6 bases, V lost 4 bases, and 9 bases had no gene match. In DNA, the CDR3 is TGTGCCAGCAGCTCGCAAAACAGGGGCTCCGAGCAGTACTTC. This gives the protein CASSSQNRGSEQYF.

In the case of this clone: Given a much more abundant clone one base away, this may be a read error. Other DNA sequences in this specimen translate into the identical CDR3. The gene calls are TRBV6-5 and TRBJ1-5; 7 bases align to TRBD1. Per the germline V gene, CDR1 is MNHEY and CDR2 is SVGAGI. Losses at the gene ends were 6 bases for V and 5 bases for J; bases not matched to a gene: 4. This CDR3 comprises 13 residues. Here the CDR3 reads CASRRQGDQPQHF. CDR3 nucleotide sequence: TGTGCCAGCAGAAGACAGGGTGATCAGCCCCAGCATTTT.

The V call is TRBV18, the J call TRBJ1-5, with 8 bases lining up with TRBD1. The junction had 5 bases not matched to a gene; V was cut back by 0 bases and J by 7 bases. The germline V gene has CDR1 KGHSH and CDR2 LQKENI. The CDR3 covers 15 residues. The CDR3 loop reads CASSPPGQGGQPQHF. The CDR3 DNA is TGTGCCAGCTCACCACCAGGACAGGGTGGACAGCCCCAGCATTTT.

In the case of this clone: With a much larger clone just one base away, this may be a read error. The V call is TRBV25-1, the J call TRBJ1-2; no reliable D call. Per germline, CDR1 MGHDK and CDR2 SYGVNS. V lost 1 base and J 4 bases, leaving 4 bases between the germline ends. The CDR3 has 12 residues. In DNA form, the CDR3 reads TGTGCCAGCAGTGAATGGGGCTATGGCTACACCTTC. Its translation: CASSEWGYGYTF.

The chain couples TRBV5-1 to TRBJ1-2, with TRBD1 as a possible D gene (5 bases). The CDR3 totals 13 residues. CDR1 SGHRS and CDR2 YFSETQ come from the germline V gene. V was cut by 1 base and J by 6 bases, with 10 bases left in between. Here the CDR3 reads CASSLPQGDGYTF. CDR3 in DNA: TGCGCCAGCAGCTTGCCCCAGGGCGATGGCTACACCTTC.

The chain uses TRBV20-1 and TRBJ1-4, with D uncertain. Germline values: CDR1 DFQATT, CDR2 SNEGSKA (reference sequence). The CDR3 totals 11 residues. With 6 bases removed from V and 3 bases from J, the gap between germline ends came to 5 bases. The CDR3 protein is CSAGSNEKLFF. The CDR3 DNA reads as TGCAGTGCAGGGTCTAATGAAAAACTGTTTTTT.

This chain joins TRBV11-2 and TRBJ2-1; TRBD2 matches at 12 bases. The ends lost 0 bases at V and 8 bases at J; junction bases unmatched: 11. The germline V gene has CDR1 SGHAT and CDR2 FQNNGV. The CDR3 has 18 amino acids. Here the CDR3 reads CASSLEILAGGLSDEQFF. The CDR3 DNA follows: TGTGCCAGCAGCTTAGAGATCCTAGCGGGAGGGCTTTCCGATGAGCAGTTCTTC.

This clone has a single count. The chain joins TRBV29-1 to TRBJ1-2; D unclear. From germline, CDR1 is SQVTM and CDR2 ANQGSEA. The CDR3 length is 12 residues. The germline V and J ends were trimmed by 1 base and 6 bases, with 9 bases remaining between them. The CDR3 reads CSVEVGQDGYTF. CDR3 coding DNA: TGCAGCGTTGAAGTGGGCCAGGATGGCTACACCTTC.

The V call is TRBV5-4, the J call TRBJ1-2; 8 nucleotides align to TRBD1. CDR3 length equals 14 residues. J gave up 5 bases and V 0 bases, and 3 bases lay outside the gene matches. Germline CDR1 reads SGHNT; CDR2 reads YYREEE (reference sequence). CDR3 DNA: TGTGCCAGCAGCTTGGATCGGACAGGGTATGGCTACACCTTC. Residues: CASSLDRTGYGYTF.

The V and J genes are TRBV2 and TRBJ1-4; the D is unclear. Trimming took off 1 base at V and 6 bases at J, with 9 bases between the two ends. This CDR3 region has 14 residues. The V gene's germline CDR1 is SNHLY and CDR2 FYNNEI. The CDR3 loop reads CASSEVRRDEKLFF. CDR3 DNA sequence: TGTGCCAGCAGTGAAGTCCGCCGGGATGAAAAACTGTTTTTT.

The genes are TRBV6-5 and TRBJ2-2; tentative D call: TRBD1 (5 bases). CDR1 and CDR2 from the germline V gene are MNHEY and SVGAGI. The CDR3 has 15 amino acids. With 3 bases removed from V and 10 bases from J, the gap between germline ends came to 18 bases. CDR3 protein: CASSYLGAVGEELFF. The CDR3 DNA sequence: TGTGCCAGCAGTTATCTAGGGGCCGTCGGAGAGGAGCTGTTTTTT.

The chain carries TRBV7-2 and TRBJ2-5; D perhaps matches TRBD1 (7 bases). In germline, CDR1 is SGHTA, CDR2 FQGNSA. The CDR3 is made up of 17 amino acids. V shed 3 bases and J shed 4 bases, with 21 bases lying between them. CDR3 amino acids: CASSLKAAGQRRETQYF. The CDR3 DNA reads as TGTGCCAGCAGCTTGAAAGCGGCGGGACAGAGAAGAGAGACCCAGTACTTC. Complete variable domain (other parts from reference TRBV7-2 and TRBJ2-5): GAGVSQSPSNKVTEKGKDVELRCDPISGHTALYWYRQSLGQGLEFLIYFQGNSAPDKSGLPSDRFSAERTGGSVSTLTIQRTQQEDSAVYLCASSLKAAGQRRETQYFGPGTRLLVL.

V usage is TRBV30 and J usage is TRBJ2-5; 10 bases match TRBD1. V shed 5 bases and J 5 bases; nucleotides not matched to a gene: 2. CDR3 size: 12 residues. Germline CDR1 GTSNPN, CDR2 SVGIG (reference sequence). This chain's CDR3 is CAWGGQGETQYF. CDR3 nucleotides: TGTGCCTGGGGGGGACAGGGGGAGACCCAGTACTTC.

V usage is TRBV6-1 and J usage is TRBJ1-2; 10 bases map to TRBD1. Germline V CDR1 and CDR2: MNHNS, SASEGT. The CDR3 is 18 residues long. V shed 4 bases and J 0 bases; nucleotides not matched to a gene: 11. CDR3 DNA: TGTGCCAGCAGTGTTTTCTTTTCCGGGACAGGGGCTAACTATGGCTACACCTTC. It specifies CASSVFFSGTGANYGYTF.

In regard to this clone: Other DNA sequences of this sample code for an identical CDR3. The CDR3 reads CASSSQGATNEKLFF. Here the CDR3 DNA reads TGTGCCAGCAGTTCGCAGGGGGCAACTAATGAAAAACTGTTTTTT. J is TRBJ1-4 and V is TRBV27; 7 nucleotides align to TRBD1. This CDR3 comprises 15 residues. Germline V gene sequence: CDR1 MNHEY, CDR2 SMNVEV (reference sequence). J lost 0 bases, V lost 4 bases, and 2 bases had no gene match. The complete variable domain, with remaining parts taken from reference TRBV27 and TRBJ1-4, reads EAQVTQNPRYLITVTGKKLTVTCSQNMNHEYMSWYRQDPGLGLRQIYYSMNVEVTDKGDVPEGYKVSRKEKRNFPLILESPSPNQTSLYFCASSSQGATNEKLFFGSGTQLSVL.

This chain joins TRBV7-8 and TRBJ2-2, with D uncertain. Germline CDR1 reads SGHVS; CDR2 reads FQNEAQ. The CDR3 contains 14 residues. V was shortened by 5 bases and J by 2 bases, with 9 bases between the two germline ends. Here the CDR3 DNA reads TGTGCCAGCAGCCTGATTCAAAACACCGGGGAGCTGTTTTTT. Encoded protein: CASSLIQNTGELFF.

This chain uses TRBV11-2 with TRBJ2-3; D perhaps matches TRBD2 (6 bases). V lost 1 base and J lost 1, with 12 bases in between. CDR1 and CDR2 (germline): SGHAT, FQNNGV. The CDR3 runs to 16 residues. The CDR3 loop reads CASSLGTRGRTDTQYF. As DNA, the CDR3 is TGTGCCAGCAGCTTAGGTACGCGGGGCCGCACAGATACGCAGTATTTT.

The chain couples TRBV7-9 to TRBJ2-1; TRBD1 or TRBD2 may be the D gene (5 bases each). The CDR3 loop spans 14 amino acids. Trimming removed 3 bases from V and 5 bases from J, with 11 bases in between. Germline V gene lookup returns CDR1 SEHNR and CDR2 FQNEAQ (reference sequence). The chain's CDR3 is CASSFSGTNNEQFF. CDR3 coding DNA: TGTGCCAGCAGCTTTTCCGGGACGAACAATGAGCAGTTCTTC. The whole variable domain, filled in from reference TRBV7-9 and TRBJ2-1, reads DTGVSQNPRHKITKRGQNVTFRCDPISEHNRLYWYRQTLGQGPEFLTYFQNEAQLEKSRLLSDRFSAERPKGSFSTLEIQRTEQGDSAMYLCASSFSGTNNEQFFGPGTRLTVL.